The 27 T cell receptor beta chains below come from one sample, sequenced in a study of vaccination effects on CD4 cells after COVID-19. The antigens these receptors bind are not known. Data came from immunoSEQ multiplex PCR; TCRdb stores just in-frame clones and leaves some out. The sample has 30,000 to 35,000 clones; around 75% are singletons. When ten to eleven days of culture had elapsed, CD4+ T cells were isolated. Infection with SARS-CoV-2 occurred in the person between March and December 2020, and PCR confirmed it. Every participant took two doses of the BNT162b2 or mRNA-1273 vaccine. The sequencing used CD4+ T cells from PBMCs cultured without peptide, collected after COVID-19 vaccination. The receptors were gathered from a human donor who had a prior SARS-CoV-2 infection.

This clone turned up a few times. This chain's CDR3 is CASSPQTGLKGGYTF. For the CDR3, the DNA is TGTGCCAGTAGTCCCCAGACAGGGCTGAAGGGTGGCTACACCTTC. The chain is built from TRBV19 and TRBJ1-2; TRBD1 aligns across 7 bases. Unmatched junction bases numbered 13, after V lost 5 bases and J lost 7 bases. The CDR3 length is 15 residues. The germline gives CDR1 LNHDA, CDR2 SQIVND (reference sequence).

The chain links TRBV5-6 to TRBJ1-2; TRBD1 agrees at 7 bases. Germline loops: CDR1 SGHDT, CDR2 YYEEEE. After removal of 5 bases from V and 6 bases from J, the junction contained 7 bases not matched to a gene. The CDR3 is made up of 13 amino acids. The CDR3 here is CASSLHRGNGYTF. The CDR3 nucleotides are TGTGCCAGCAGTCTTCACAGGGGAAATGGCTACACCTTC. Full variable domain (remainder filled in from reference TRBV5-6 and TRBJ1-2): DAGVTQSPTHLIKTRGQQVTLRCSPKSGHDTVSWYQQALGQGPQFIFQYYEEEERQRGNFPDRFSGHQFPNYSSELNVNALLLGDSALYLCASSLHRGNGYTFGSGTRLTVV.

This clone was detected a few times. The V and J genes are TRBV7-9 and TRBJ1-2; D is unclear. Germline V gene data show CDR1 as SEHNR and CDR2 as FQNEAQ (reference sequence). CDR3 length equals 18 residues. Trimming cost V 4 bases and J 2 bases, with 23 bases left between them. CDR3 nucleotide sequence: TGTGCCAGCAGCTCAGTTTACAGTCGGCCCCGAGACAACTATGGCTACACCTTC. It yields the protein CASSSVYSRPRDNYGYTF.

The genes are TRBV11-2 and TRBJ2-3; D tentatively fits TRBD1 or TRBD2 (6 bases each). The CDR3 loop spans 17 amino acids. V dropped 8 bases and J dropped 5 bases, with 26 bases sitting between them. Germline values: CDR1 SGHAT, CDR2 FQNNGV. CDR3 residues: CASRLLGGGQGGDTQYF. The CDR3 region has the DNA TGTGCCAGCCGACTCCTCGGGGGCGGACAAGGAGGAGATACGCAGTATTTT.

V and J are TRBV28 and TRBJ1-5, with no clear D. With 7 bases removed from V and 6 bases from J, the gap between germline ends came to 13 bases. The CDR3 runs to 13 residues. The V gene's germline CDR1 is MDHEN and CDR2 SYDVKM. The CDR3 DNA is TGTGCCAGCATCCTTTACACGGGTCAGCCCCAGCATTTT. Its translation: CASILYTGQPQHF.

The chain has TRBV19 and TRBJ2-3; 9 bases align to TRBD2. In germline, CDR1 is LNHDA, CDR2 SQIVND (reference sequence). The ends lost 4 bases at V and 5 bases at J; junction bases unmatched: 10. The CDR3 has 16 residues. The CDR3 spells CASSTLGTSMEDTQYF. In DNA, the CDR3 is TGTGCCAGTAGTACCCTAGGGACTAGCATGGAAGATACGCAGTATTTT.

The CDR3 coding sequence is TGTGCCAGCAGCGCCACAATCTCTGGAAACACCATATATTTT. This sequence encodes CASSATISGNTIYF. The chain joins TRBV9 to TRBJ1-3; D is uncertain. CDR1 SGDLS and CDR2 YYNGEE come from the germline V gene. The V end lost 3 bases, the J end lost 0 bases, and 7 bases lay between the germline ends. The CDR3 runs 14 residues.

This rearrangement joins TRBV4-3 to TRBJ1-2, with TRBD1 as a possible D gene (5 bases). The CDR3 extends over 15 amino acids. V was shortened by 0 bases and J by 5 bases, with 13 bases between the two germline ends. Germline-derived CDR1 and CDR2 are LGHNA and YSLEER. The CDR3 loop is CASSQEVDRRYGYTF. Here the CDR3 DNA reads TGCGCCAGCAGCCAAGAAGTCGACAGACGGTATGGCTACACCTTC.

The J gene is TRBJ1-5, the V gene TRBV27; 8 bases are a match to TRBD1. Germline V lookup: CDR1 MNHEY, CDR2 SMNVEV (reference sequence). J gave up 5 bases and V 4 bases, and 10 bases lay outside the gene matches. The CDR3 totals 16 residues. As DNA, the CDR3 is TGTGCCAGCAGTTCTGTCCAGCAGGGGGCCTATCAGCCCCAGCATTTT. Translation gives CASSSVQQGAYQPQHF.

This clone was counted once. In DNA form, the CDR3 reads TGCGCCAGCAGCCAGGACAGCCAAATCAGATATGGCTACACCTTC. It translates to CASSQDSQIRYGYTF. This chain uses TRBV4-1 with TRBJ1-2; tentatively, D is TRBD1 (6 bases). V lost 3 bases to trimming and J lost 5 bases, with 16 bases between them. The CDR3 spans 15 residues. CDR1 is MGHRA, CDR2 YSYEKL, per germline.

The chain combines TRBV7-2 with TRBJ2-1; the D gene could be TRBD1 or TRBD2 (5 bases each). The V end was cut by 5 bases, the J end by 9 bases, with 20 bases between. Looked up from germline, CDR1 is SGHTA and CDR2 is FQGNSA. This CDR3 spans 15 amino acids. The DNA of the CDR3 is TGTGCCAGCAGCGACCGGGACCCCCTCTGGAGTGAGCAGTTCTTC. Its translation is CASSDRDPLWSEQFF.

This clone was observed a few times. The rearrangement links TRBV5-1 to TRBJ2-1; 10 nucleotides agree with TRBD2. Trimming cost V 4 bases and J 2 bases; bases outside gene matches: 3. Germline CDR1 and CDR2: SGHRS and YFSETQ. There are 15 residues in the CDR3. This chain's CDR3 is CASSLSGGPYNEQFF. The CDR3 DNA reads as TGCGCCAGCAGCCTTAGCGGGGGGCCCTACAATGAGCAGTTCTTC.

This clone was observed once. The chain combines TRBV2 with TRBJ1-2, with 9 bases identical to TRBD1. There are 15 residues in the CDR3. CDR1 and CDR2 (germline): SNHLY, FYNNEI. V shed 7 bases, J shed 4 bases, and the junction held 10 bases outside the gene matches. The CDR3 coding sequence is TGTGCCAGCACCAAAGGACAGGGGATTTTCTATGGCTACACCTTC. Translation: CASTKGQGIFYGYTF. Based on the CDR3 plus reference TRBV2 and TRBJ1-2, the full variable domain is EPEVTQTPSHQVTQMGQEVILRCVPISNHLYFYWYRQILGQKVEFLVSFYNNEISEKSEIFDDQFSVERPDGSNFTLKIRSTKLEDSAMYFCASTKGQGIFYGYTFGSGTRLTVV.

CDR3 protein: CASSEALRGRGVQPQHF. Written as DNA, the CDR3 is TGTGCCAGCAGTGAAGCGCTTCGGGGAAGGGGTGTCCAGCCCCAGCATTTT. This chain connects TRBV2 to TRBJ1-5, with D perhaps matching TRBD1 (5 bases). Trimming removed 0 bases at V and 7 bases at J, with 19 bases between. This CDR3 has 17 amino acids. CDR1 SNHLY and CDR2 FYNNEI come from the germline V gene.

The chain combines TRBV5-6 with TRBJ2-7; the D is unclear. This CDR3 has 14 residues. Germline CDR1 is SGHDT and CDR2 is YYEEEE. Trimming removed 4 bases from V and 12 bases from J, with 23 bases in between. The CDR3 nucleotides read TGTGCCAGCAGCGAAACCGGCTTTTGGGATATATGGTACTTC. Protein: CASSETGFWDIWYF.

The chain recombines TRBV10-3 with TRBJ1-1, with a tentative D call TRBD1 (5 bases). Germline V gene data show CDR1 as ENHRY and CDR2 as SYGVKD. The length of the CDR3 is 15 residues. V was shortened by 4 bases and J by 4 bases, with 16 bases between the two germline ends. CDR3 residues: CAISGRGARGTEAFF. For the CDR3, the DNA is TGTGCCATCAGTGGACGCGGGGCGCGTGGCACTGAAGCTTTCTTT.

The genes are TRBV6-5 and TRBJ1-6; a possible D gene is TRBD1 (6 bases). The CDR3 extends over 16 amino acids. CDR1 and CDR2 from the germline V gene are MNHEY and SVGAGI. The ends were cut back, 5 bases at V and 7 bases at J, with 18 bases in the middle. CDR3 in DNA: TGTGCCAGCAGTCACTTAACAGGGTTGGAGAATTCACCCCTCCACTTT. As protein: CASSHLTGLENSPLHF.

The V gene is TRBV11-3, the J gene TRBJ2-3, with TRBD1 matching over 11 bases. Germline assignment: CDR1 SGHNT and CDR2 YENEEA. The junction had 13 bases not matched to a gene; V was cut back by 6 bases and J by 5 bases. The length of the CDR3 is 17 residues. In nucleotides, the CDR3 is TGTGCCAGCAGTTGGACAGGGGGCCTGATCCCGGGAGATACGCAGTATTTT. Translating gives CASSWTGGLIPGDTQYF.

The chain combines TRBV5-6 with TRBJ1-1; perhaps TRBD1 as D (6 bases). Looked up from germline, CDR1 is SGHDT and CDR2 is YYEEEE. Deletions cut 4 bases from V and 5 bases from J, with 18 bases between. The CDR3 spans 15 residues. In DNA, the CDR3 is TGTGCCAGCAGCCTCGGTACAGGGCCAGGGACTGAAGCTTTCTTT. Encoded protein: CASSLGTGPGTEAFF.

Only a few counts were recorded for this clone. This rearrangement joins TRBV27 to TRBJ1-2, with D maybe TRBD1 (6 bases). Germline V CDR1 and CDR2: MNHEY, SMNVEV (reference sequence). The V gene lost 6 bases and the J gene lost 5 bases, with 19 bases spanning the gap. This CDR3 comprises 15 residues. The DNA of the CDR3 is TGTGCCAGCAGCCGAGGGACACCGGCTGGTTATGGCTACACCTTC. This codes for CASSRGTPAGYGYTF.

V and J are TRBV30 and TRBJ1-3; D not resolved. This CDR3 has 15 residues. Germline V lookup: CDR1 GTSNPN, CDR2 SVGIG (reference sequence). Trimming shortened V by 2 bases and J by 0 bases, and 11 bases separated the two germline ends. DNA of the CDR3: TGTGCCTGGAGTTATGGCAGAGCCTCTGGAAACACCATATATTTT. Amino acid sequence: CAWSYGRASGNTIYF. Drawing the rest from reference TRBV30 and TRBJ1-3, the complete variable domain is SQTIHQWPATLVQPVGSPLSLECTVEGTSNPNLYWYRQAAGRGLQLLFYSVGIGQISSEVPQNLSASRPQDRQFILSSKKLLLSDSGFYLCAWSYGRASGNTIYFGEGSWLTVV.

V gene TRBV5-4 combines with J gene TRBJ2-3; TRBD2 matches at 7 bases. The germline CDR1 and CDR2 sequences are SGHNT and YYREEE (reference sequence). The CDR3 runs to 16 residues. V shed 0 bases, J shed 0 bases, and the junction held 4 bases outside the gene matches. The CDR3 nucleotides read TGTGCCAGCAGCTTGGTTGTGGGGGGGAGCACAGATACGCAGTATTTT. Translating gives CASSLVVGGSTDTQYF.

V and J are TRBV5-6 and TRBJ1-5; 7 bases line up with TRBD1. V lost 5 bases, J lost 1 base, and 15 bases stayed unmatched. The CDR3 covers 18 residues. The germline V gene has CDR1 SGHDT and CDR2 YYEEEE. The CDR3 protein is CASSKNGRQGGSNQPQHF. CDR3 sequence (DNA): TGTGCCAGCAGTAAGAACGGGCGGCAGGGGGGAAGCAATCAGCCCCAGCATTTT.

This clone was recorded only once. The chain recombines TRBV5-4 with TRBJ2-3; TRBD2 matches at 16 bases. The CDR3 totals 19 residues. The trim removed 5 bases at V and 5 bases at J, leaving 14 bases unmatched. CDR1 and CDR2 from the germline V gene are SGHNT and YYREEE (reference sequence). The CDR3 reads CASRPLAGTSGRALDTQYF. The CDR3 DNA reads TGTGCCAGCAGACCCCTTGCCGGGACTAGCGGGAGGGCCCTAGATACGCAGTATTTT.

The V gene is TRBV18, the J gene TRBJ1-1; D is ambiguous. This CDR3 spans 15 amino acids. Germline V gives CDR1 KGHSH, CDR2 LQKENI. Trimming shortened V by 0 bases and J by 3 bases, and 11 bases separated the two germline ends. The CDR3 DNA reads as TGTGCCAGCTCACCACCGTCCAGGTTGGACACTGAAGCTTTCTTT. Encoded protein: CASSPPSRLDTEAFF.

This clone was seen more than once but under ten times. The V gene is TRBV6-5, the J gene TRBJ2-7; D call uncertain. Germline V gives CDR1 MNHEY, CDR2 SVGAGI. The V and J ends lost 5 bases and 2 bases respectively, with 13 bases between them. CDR3 length: 14 amino acids. CDR3 sequence reads: CASSPRHGTYEQYF. The CDR3 nucleotides read TGTGCCAGCAGTCCACGACACGGAACCTACGAGCAGTACTTC.

This clone was recorded a few times. The chain recombines TRBV6-2 or TRBV6-3 with TRBJ2-3; 9 bases fit TRBD2. Germline CDR1 reads MNHEY; CDR2 reads SVGEGT. The length of the CDR3 is 16 residues. With 4 bases clipped from V and 6 bases from J, the junction kept 11 bases outside the gene matches. CDR3 amino acids: CASSFDAGGPWDTQYF. In DNA form, the CDR3 reads TGTGCCAGCAGTTTTGACGCGGGAGGGCCTTGGGATACGCAGTATTTT.